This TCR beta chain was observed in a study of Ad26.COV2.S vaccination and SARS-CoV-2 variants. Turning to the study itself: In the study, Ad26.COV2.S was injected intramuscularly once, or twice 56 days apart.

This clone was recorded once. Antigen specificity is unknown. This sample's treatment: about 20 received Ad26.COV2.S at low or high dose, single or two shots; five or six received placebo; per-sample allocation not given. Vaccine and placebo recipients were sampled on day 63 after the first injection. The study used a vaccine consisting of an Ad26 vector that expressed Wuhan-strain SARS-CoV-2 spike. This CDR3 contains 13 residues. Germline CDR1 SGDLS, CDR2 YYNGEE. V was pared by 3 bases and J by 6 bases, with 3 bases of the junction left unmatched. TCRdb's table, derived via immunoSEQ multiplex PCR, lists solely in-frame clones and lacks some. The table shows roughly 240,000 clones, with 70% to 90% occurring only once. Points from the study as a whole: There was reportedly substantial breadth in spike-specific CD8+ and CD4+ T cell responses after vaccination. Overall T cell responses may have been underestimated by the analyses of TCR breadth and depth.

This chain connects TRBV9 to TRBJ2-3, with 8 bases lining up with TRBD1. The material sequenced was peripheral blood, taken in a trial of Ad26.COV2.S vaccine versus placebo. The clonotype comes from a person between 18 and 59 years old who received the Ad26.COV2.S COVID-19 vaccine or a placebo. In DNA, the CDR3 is TGTGCCAGCAGCGGACCAGGGGGCGATACGCAGTATTTT. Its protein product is CASSGPGGDTQYF.